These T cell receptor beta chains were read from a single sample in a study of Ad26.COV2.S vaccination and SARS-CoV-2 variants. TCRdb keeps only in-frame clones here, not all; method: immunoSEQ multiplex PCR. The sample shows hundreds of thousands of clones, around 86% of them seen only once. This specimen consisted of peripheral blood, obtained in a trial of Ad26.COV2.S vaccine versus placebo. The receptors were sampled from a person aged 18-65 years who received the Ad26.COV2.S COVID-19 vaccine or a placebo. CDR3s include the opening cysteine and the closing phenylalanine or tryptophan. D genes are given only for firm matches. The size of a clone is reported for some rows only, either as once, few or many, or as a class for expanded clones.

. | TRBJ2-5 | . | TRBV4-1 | TGCGCCAGCAGCCAAGGGACTTACCAAGAGACCCAGTACTTC | CASSQGTYQETQYF
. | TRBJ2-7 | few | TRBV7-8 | TGTGCCAGCAGCTTAAGCTCCTACGAGCAGTACTTC | CASSLSSYEQYF
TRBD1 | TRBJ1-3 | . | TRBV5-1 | TGCGCCAGCAGCTTGGGGGACAGGGGTTACACCATATATTTT | CASSLGDRGYTIYF
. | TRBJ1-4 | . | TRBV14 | TGTGCCAGCAGCCAAGCTACTCTCAGGAGGGAAAAACTGTTTTTT | CASSQATLRREKLFF
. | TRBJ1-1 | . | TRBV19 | TGTGCCACCGGTGGACTAACCTCTGAAGCTTTCTTT | CATGGLTSEAFF
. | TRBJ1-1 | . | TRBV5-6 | TGTGCCAGCAGTGGGGGATTAAGGATGAACACTGAAGCTTTCTTT | CASSGGLRMNTEAFF
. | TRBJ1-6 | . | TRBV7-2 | TGTGCCAGCAGCCTCCGGGACATTAATAATTCACCCCTCCACTTT | CASSLRDINNSPLHF
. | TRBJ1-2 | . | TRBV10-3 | TGTGCCATCAGTGAGGCAACTGGCTACACCTTC | CAISEATGYTF
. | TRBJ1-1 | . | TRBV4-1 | TGCGCCAGCAGCCAACCCCCCGGGGGGCTAAGAACTGAAGCTTTCTTT | CASSQPPGGLRTEAFF
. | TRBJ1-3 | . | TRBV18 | TGTGCCAGCTCACCACGGCAGGGTCCCGACACCATATATTTT | CASSPRQGPDTIYF
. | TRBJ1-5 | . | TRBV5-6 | TGTGCCAGCAGCGCGAGGGGAAGCAATCAGCCCCAGCATTTT | CASSARGSNQPQHF
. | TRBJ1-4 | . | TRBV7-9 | TGTGCCAGCAGCTTAGTTTGGACAGTGGCTAATGAAAAACTGTTTTTT | CASSLVWTVANEKLFF
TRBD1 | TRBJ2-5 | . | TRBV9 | TGTGCCAGCAGCGTCGCCGGGACAGGAGAGACCCAGTACTTC | CASSVAGTGETQYF
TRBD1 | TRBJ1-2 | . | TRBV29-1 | TGCAGCGTTGCCGGACAGGGTCGGATCGGTGGCTACACCTTC | CSVAGQGRIGGYTF
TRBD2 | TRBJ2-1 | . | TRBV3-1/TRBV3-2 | TGTGCCAGCAGCCGAAGACTAGCGGGGGATTACAATGAGCAGTTCTTC | CASSRRLAGDYNEQFF
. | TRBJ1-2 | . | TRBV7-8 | TGTGCCAGCAGCTTAGAATTGGGGGCGCCTAACTATGGCTACACCTTC | CASSLELGAPNYGYTF
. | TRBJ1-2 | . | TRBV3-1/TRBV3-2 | TGTGCCAGCAGTCCGACAGATAACTATGGCTACACCTTC | CASSPTDNYGYTF
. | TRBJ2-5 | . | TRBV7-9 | TGTGCCAGCGGACCGGCAGGTGCACAAGAGACCCAGTACTTC | CASGPAGAQETQYF
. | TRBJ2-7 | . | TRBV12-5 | TGTGCTAGTGGTTCCCCGGGGAACGAGCAGTACTTC | CASGSPGNEQYF
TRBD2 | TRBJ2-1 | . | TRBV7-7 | TGTGCTAGCAGCTTAGAGGTAGCGGGGGGGAGTGAGCAGTTCTTC | CASSLEVAGGSEQFF
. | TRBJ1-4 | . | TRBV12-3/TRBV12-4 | TGTGCCAGCAGTCACGGAGGAAATGAAAAACTGTTTTTT | CASSHGGNEKLFF
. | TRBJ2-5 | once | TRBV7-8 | TGTGCCAGCAGCCGGGCTCGGGAGACCCAGTACTTC | CASSRARETQYF
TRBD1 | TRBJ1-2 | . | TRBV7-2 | TGTGCCAGCAGCTTTTCTGGGACAGGGAACTATGGCTACACCTTC | CASSFSGTGNYGYTF
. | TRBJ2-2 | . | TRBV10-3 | TGTGCCATCAAAGGCGGGCAGGGGCACACCGGGGAGCTGTTTTTT | CAIKGGQGHTGELFF
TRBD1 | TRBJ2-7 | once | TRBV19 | TGTGCCAGTTCTCGGACAGGGCTTTACGAGCAGTACTTC | CASSRTGLYEQYF
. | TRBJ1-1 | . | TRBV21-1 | TGTGCCAGCAGCCGGAGGCGGGACAGGGACTGTGAATGTGAAGCTTTCTTT | CASSRRRDRDCECEAFF